This T cell receptor beta chain was retrieved from a study of CD8 T cells in Susac syndrome. Study-level results: It was acknowledged in the study that the number of individuals who were included in its TCR sequencing and HLA analysis was relatively small.

Reverse transcription of about 0.45 to 1 ug RNA was carried out with random hexamers. Multiplex immunoSEQ PCR targeted 54 Vbeta and 13 Jbeta TCR beta segments. MiXCR, run by TCRdb on the immunoSEQ multiplex PCR reads, gives a single entry per CDR3 protein. The profile shows a few hundred thousand distinct CDR3 sequences, about 85% of them singletons. This CDR3 has 20 amino acids. The germline V and J ends were trimmed by 7 bases and 0 bases, with 28 bases remaining between them. The V gene's germline CDR1 is SNHLY and CDR2 FYNNEI. Sequencing of TCR beta was carried out in blood CD8+ and CD4+ T cells. TEMRA cells were FACS-enriched and CD8+ and CD4+ T cells negatively isolated. As concerns this clonotype: Its antigen is as yet unknown.

V usage is TRBV2 and J usage is TRBJ1-3; D might be TRBD1 (6 bases). The TCR sequence derives from a human donor with multiple sclerosis. The sequenced material came from CD8+ T cells from PBMCs. The CDR3 DNA sequence: TGTGCCAGCACATTATCTCCCAGGACAGACTCCATTTCCTCTGGAAACACCATATATTTT. Translating it yields CASTLSPRTDSISSGNTIYF.